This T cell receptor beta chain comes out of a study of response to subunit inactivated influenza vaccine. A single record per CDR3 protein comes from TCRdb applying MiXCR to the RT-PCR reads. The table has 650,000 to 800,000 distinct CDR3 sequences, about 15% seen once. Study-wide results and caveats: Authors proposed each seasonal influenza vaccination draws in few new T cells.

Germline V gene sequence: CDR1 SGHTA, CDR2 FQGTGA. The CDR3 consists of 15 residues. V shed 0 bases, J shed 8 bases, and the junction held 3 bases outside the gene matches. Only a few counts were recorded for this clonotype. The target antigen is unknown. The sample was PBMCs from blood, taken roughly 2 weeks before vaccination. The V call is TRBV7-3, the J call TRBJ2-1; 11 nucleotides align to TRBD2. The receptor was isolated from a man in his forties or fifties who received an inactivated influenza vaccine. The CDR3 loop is CASSLTLAGGHEQFF. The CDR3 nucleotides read TGTGCCAGCAGCTTAACCCTAGCGGGAGGTCATGAGCAGTTCTTC. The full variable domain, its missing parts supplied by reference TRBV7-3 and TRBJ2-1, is GAGVSQTPSNKVTEKGKYVELRCDPISGHTALYWYRQSLGQGPEFLIYFQGTGAADDSGLPNDRFFAVRPEGSVSTLKIQRTERGDSAVYLCASSLTLAGGHEQFFGPGTRLTVL.